Sequencing of this T cell receptor (beta chain) was carried out in a study of T cells in Graves' hyperthyroidism and ophthalmopathy. TCR beta CDR3 sequences were amplified from RNA transcripts. TCR CDR3 underwent first-round RT-PCR with the HTBI primer set. TCRdb itself ran the multiplex PCR reads through MiXCR, one entry per CDR3 protein. The repertoire holds about 720,000 distinct CDR3 sequences, with about 17% as singletons. Stability of Graves' hyperthyroidism was defined as absent ophthalmopathy progression within 18 months. Patients were aged 18 to 65, had disease duration under 2 months, and had newly diagnosed hyperthyroidism. Together with thyroid ultrasound, orbital computed tomography, serum thyroxine and TRAb, clinical symptoms were used for diagnoses. V was pared by 5 bases and J by 0 bases, with 10 bases between. This CDR3 spans 14 amino acids. Germline V gene sequence: CDR1 SGHTA, CDR2 FQGNSA.

As concerns this clonotype: Its antigen is unknown.

Study conclusions and caveats: In validation, the model predicted ophthalmopathy. These predictions came a median about 6.5 months before onset.

The receptor was isolated from a man younger than 35 with Graves' hyperthyroidism. This chain joins TRBV7-2 and TRBJ2-5, with D perhaps TRBD1 (6 bases). Sequencing was carried out using blood. CDR3 sequence reads: CASSPDRNQETQYF. CDR3 DNA sequence: TGTGCCAGCAGCCCCGACAGGAACCAAGAGACCCAGTACTTC.